The 9 T cell receptor beta chains listed next were all sequenced from one sample in a study of OX40 agonist ivuxolimab in advanced cancers. TCRdb's table, derived via immunoSEQ multiplex PCR, lists solely in-frame clones and lacks some. The sample lists roughly 70,000 clones, 85% to 90% occurring once. The input for sequencing was CD4+ or CD8+ T cells sorted from blood, taken in a trial of the OX40 agonist ivuxolimab. The receptors shown here come from an adult with an advanced solid tumor such as melanoma, head and neck, liver or kidney cancer.

This clone was found a few times. This sequence joins TRBV18 and TRBJ1-2; D is perhaps TRBD1 (6 bases). In germline, CDR1 is KGHSH, CDR2 LQKENI. This CDR3 has 16 residues. The V and J ends lost 1 base and 4 bases respectively, with 16 bases between them. CDR3 in amino acids: CASSPRNREESYGYTF. In DNA form, the CDR3 reads TGTGCCAGCTCACCACGAAACAGGGAAGAAAGCTATGGCTACACCTTC.

The gene calls are TRBV11-2 and TRBJ2-1; unclear D gene. This CDR3 is 14 amino acids long. Trimming took off 3 bases at V and 6 bases at J, with 12 bases between the two ends. Germline loops: CDR1 SGHAT, CDR2 FQNNGV. In DNA form, the CDR3 reads TGTGCCAGCAGCTTCGTGGGTAGTATCAATGAGCAGTTCTTC. Protein sequence: CASSFVGSINEQFF.

The chain joins TRBV2 to TRBJ1-5; 10 positions match TRBD1. Per the germline V gene, CDR1 is SNHLY and CDR2 is FYNNEI. Germline trimming cut 4 bases from V and 4 bases from J; bases unmatched to any gene: 4. The CDR3 spans 15 residues. CDR3 nucleotide sequence: TGTGCCAGCAGTGTGCGGACAGGGGGGAATCAGCCCCAGCATTTT. Translation gives CASSVRTGGNQPQHF.

The chain has TRBV9 and TRBJ1-3; weak D call: TRBD1 (5 bases). V lost 3 bases and J 0 bases, leaving 7 bases between the germline ends. The CDR3 consists of 14 residues. Per germline, CDR1 SGDLS and CDR2 YYNGEE. This CDR3 reads CASSGTRSGNTIYF. The DNA for the CDR3 is TGTGCCAGCAGCGGGACACGCTCTGGAAACACCATATATTTT.

This chain connects TRBV2 to TRBJ1-4; 9 positions match TRBD1. This CDR3 contains 14 residues. Germline lookup yields CDR1 SNHLY and CDR2 FYNNEI. V lost 6 bases to trimming and J lost 5 bases; unmatched junction nucleotides: 4. This chain's CDR3 is CASRETGGNEKLFF. CDR3 in DNA: TGTGCCAGCAGAGAGACAGGGGGAAATGAAAAACTGTTTTTT.

The J gene is TRBJ2-7, the V gene TRBV7-2; tentatively, D is TRBD2 (6 bases). The CDR3 runs to 12 residues. The germline V gene has CDR1 SGHTA and CDR2 FQGNSA. Trimming took 3 bases from V and 6 from J, leaving 9 bases between them. CDR3 bases: TGTGCCAGCAGCTTTTCGCGGGGCGAGCAGTACTTC. Its translation: CASSFSRGEQYF.

The chain uses TRBV6-1 and TRBJ2-7; 10 positions match TRBD1. In germline, CDR1 is MNHNS, CDR2 SASEGT. CDR3 length: 16 residues. Trimming removed 4 bases from V and 5 bases from J; junction bases left unmatched: 11. CDR3 in amino acids: CASSGELGQGTNEQYF. The CDR3 DNA reads as TGTGCCAGCAGTGGGGAGTTGGGACAGGGGACGAACGAGCAGTACTTC.

This clone was counted a single time. This chain uses TRBV28 with TRBJ2-7, with a tentative D call TRBD1 (6 bases). This CDR3 has 13 amino acids. Germline CDR1 MDHEN, CDR2 SYDVKM. Between the trimmed V and J ends, which lost 4 bases and 1 base, there was a span of 8 bases. Written as DNA, the CDR3 is TGTGCCAGCAGTTGGGGACAATCCTACGAGCAGTACTTC. It encodes CASSWGQSYEQYF.

The V gene is TRBV4-3, the J gene TRBJ1-1, with D hard to call. Germline V lookup: CDR1 LGHNA, CDR2 YSLEER. CDR3 length: 15 residues. V gave up 1 base and J gave up 4 bases, with 13 bases separating them. CDR3 in DNA: TGCGCCAGCAGCCAAGCGGCCCCTCTAGGCACTGAAGCTTTCTTT. As protein: CASSQAAPLGTEAFF.